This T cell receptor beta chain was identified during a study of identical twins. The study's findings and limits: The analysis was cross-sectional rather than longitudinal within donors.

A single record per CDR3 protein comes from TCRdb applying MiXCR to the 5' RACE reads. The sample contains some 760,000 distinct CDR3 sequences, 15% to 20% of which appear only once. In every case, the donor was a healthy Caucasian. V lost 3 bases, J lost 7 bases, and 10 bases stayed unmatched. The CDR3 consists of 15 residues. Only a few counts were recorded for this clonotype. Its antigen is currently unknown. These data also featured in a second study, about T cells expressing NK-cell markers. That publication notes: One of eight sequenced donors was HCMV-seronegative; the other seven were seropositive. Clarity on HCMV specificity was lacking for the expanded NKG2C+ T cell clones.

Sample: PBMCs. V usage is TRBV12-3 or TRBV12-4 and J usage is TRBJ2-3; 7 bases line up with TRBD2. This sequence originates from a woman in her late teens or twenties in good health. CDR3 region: CASSFVGGGLNTQYF. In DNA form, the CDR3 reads TGTGCCAGCAGTTTCGTCGGGGGAGGGCTAAATACGCAGTATTTT.